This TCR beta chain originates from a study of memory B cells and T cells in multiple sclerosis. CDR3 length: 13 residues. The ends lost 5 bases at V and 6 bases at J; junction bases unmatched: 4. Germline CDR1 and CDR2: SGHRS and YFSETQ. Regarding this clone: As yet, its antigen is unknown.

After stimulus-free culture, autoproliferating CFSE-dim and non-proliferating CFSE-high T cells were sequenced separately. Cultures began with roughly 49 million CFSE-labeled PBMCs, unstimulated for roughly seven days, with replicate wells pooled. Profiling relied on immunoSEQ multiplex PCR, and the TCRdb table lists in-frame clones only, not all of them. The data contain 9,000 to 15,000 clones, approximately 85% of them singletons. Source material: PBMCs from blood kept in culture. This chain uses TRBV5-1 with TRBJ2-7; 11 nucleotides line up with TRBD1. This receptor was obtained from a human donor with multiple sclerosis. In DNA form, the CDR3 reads TGCGCCAGCAGTACCGGGACAGGGGGCGAGCAGTACTTC. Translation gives CASSTGTGGEQYF.